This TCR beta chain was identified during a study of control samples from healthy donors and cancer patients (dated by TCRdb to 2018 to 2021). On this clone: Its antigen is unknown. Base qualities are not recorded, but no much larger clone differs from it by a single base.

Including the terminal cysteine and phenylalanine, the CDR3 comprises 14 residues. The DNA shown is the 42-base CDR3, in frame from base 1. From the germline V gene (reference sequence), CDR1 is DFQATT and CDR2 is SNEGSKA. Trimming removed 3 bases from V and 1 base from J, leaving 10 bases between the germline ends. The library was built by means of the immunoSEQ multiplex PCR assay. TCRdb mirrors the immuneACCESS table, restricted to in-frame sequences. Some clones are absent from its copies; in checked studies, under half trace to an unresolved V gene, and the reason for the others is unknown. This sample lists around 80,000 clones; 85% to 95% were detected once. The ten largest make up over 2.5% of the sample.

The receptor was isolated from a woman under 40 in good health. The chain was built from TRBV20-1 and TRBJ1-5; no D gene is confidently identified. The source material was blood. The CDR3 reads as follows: CSASEAYSNQPQHF. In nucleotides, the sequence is TGCAGTGCTAGTGAGGCTTACAGCAATCAGCCCCAGCATTTT.